Below, 17 T cell receptor beta chains from the same sample are listed, as sequenced in a study of CD8 T cells in Susac syndrome. Memory subsets were defined for TEMRA sorting by CD27 and CD45RA staining. Random hexamers were used to reverse transcribe an amount of roughly 0.45 to 1 ug RNA. TCRdb independently ran MiXCR on the immunoSEQ multiplex PCR reads; one entry per CDR3 protein. Altogether around 2,000 distinct CDR3 sequences are present, 69% being singletons, with the ten largest covering about a tenth. The sequencing input was CD8+ TEMRA cells from PBMCs. Subset indicated: FACS-sorted terminally differentiated effector memory CD8+ T cells re-expressing CD45RA (CD8+ TEMRA). The receptors were sampled from a human donor with Susac syndrome.

Remarks on this clonotype: The junction shows a germline mismatch at one end, possibly a read error. This chain links TRBV28 with TRBJ1-2; a weak D match, TRBD1 (5 bases). This CDR3 region has 15 residues. CDR1 and CDR2 (germline): MDHEN, SYDVKM. The CDR3 spells CASCLLTLGVGGYTF. The DNA of the CDR3 is TGTGCCAGCTGTTTGTTGACTTTAGGGGTGGGAGGCTACACCTTC.

The V call is TRBV6-4, the J call TRBJ2-3; 7 bases line up with TRBD2. This CDR3 region has 14 residues. Losses at the gene ends were 2 bases for V and 1 base for J; bases not matched to a gene: 0. Germline V lookup: CDR1 MRHNA, CDR2 SNTAGT. CDR3 protein: CASSDAGGTDTQYF. Written as DNA, the CDR3 is TGTGCCAGCAGTGACGCGGGGGGCACAGATACGCAGTATTTT.

The chain recombines TRBV20-1 with TRBJ1-1; tentative D call: TRBD1 (6 bases). Germline lookup yields CDR1 DFQATT and CDR2 SNEGSKA (reference sequence). Trimming removed 8 bases from V and 2 bases from J, with 15 bases in between. The CDR3 spans 13 residues. The CDR3 loop is CSFLHRENTEAFF. The DNA for the CDR3 is TGCAGTTTCCTCCACAGGGAAAACACTGAAGCTTTCTTT.

The V gene is TRBV6-2 or TRBV6-3, the J gene TRBJ2-3, with 15 bases fitting TRBD2. Unmatched junction bases numbered 14, after V lost 2 bases and J lost 5 bases. This CDR3 has 20 residues. CDR1 is MNHEY, CDR2 SVGEGT, per germline. The CDR3 DNA sequence: TGTGCCAGCAGTTACGGTATGGCCGGACTAGCGGGGGGGCCCCAAGATACGCAGTATTTT. Its protein is CASSYGMAGLAGGPQDTQYF.

The V call is TRBV3-1, the J call TRBJ2-3, with 9 bases identical to TRBD2. CDR3 length: 17 residues. CDR1 and CDR2 from the germline V gene are LGHDT and YNNKEL (reference sequence). V gave up 6 bases and J gave up 7 bases; unmatched junction bases: 17. CDR3 DNA: TGTGCCAGCAGTATCCTGCTGAGTAGCGGGGGCCAACATACGCAGTATTTT. Translating it yields CASSILLSSGGQHTQYF.

This clonotype has just a few counts. The chain couples TRBV3-1 to TRBJ2-7; weak D call: TRBD1 (5 bases). V lost 5 bases and J 5 bases, leaving 22 bases between the germline ends. Germline CDR1 and CDR2: LGHDT and YNNKEL (reference sequence). The CDR3 contains 16 residues. CDR3 bases: TGTGCCAGCAGCGGGGCTGATCCTTTCGTGTTAGACGAGCAGTACTTC. It yields the protein CASSGADPFVLDEQYF.

V and J are TRBV29-1 and TRBJ1-1; the D is unclear. Trimming stripped 0 bases from V and 1 base from J, with 12 bases between. The CDR3 consists of 15 residues. The germline V gene encodes CDR1 SQVTM and CDR2 ANQGSEA. This CDR3 is CSVEDQGPWNTEAFF. The CDR3 DNA is TGCAGCGTTGAAGATCAAGGACCCTGGAACACTGAAGCTTTCTTT.

This chain uses TRBV7-6 with TRBJ2-7; D is perhaps TRBD1 (6 bases). The length of the CDR3 is 12 residues. Germline loops: CDR1 SGHVS, CDR2 FNYEAQ. Trimming stripped 2 bases from V and 6 bases from J, with 8 bases between. The CDR3 DNA reads TGTGCCAGCAGCTTACTGGGGGCCGAGCAGTACTTC. Its translation is CASSLLGAEQYF.

The chain joins TRBV20-1 to TRBJ1-1; D is ambiguous. CDR3 length: 13 amino acids. Trimming shortened V by 3 bases and J by 3 bases, and 11 bases separated the two germline ends. CDR1 and CDR2 from the germline V gene are DFQATT and SNEGSKA (reference sequence). Written as DNA, the CDR3 is TGCAGTGCTAGGGGGTACGCGGACACTGAAGCTTTCTTT. Encoded protein: CSARGYADTEAFF.

The chain recombines TRBV4-3 with TRBJ2-3, with no clear D. The CDR3 runs 12 residues. The V end lost 8 bases, the J end lost 6 bases, and 12 bases lay between the germline ends. In germline, CDR1 is LGHNA, CDR2 YSLEER. CDR3 bases: TGCGCCAGCGCCGGACCGGAGGATACGCAGTATTTT. Translating gives CASAGPEDTQYF.

With regard to this clonotype: A much more abundant neighbour one base away suggests this may be a read error. The chain has TRBV28 and TRBJ2-1; possible D gene TRBD2, 5 bases. Trimming left V 6 bases short and J 12 bases short, with 18 bases between. The CDR3 is 13 residues long. The V gene's germline CDR1 is MDHEN and CDR2 SYDVKM. Written as DNA, the CDR3 is TGTGCCAGCAGCCCCTCACTAGGCGATGGGCAGTTCTTC. It encodes CASSPSLGDGQFF. Based on the CDR3 plus reference TRBV28 and TRBJ2-1, the full variable domain is DVKVTQSSRYLVKRTGEKVFLECVQDMDHENMFWYRQDPGLGLRLIYFSYDVKMKEKGDIPEGYSVSREKKERFSLILESASTNQTSMYLCASSPSLGDGQFFGPGTRLTVL.

This clonotype is termed large (0.1 to 1%). The V call is TRBV7-3, the J call TRBJ2-3, with a possible D match to TRBD2 (5 bases). Trimming left V 1 base short and J 1 base short, with 6 bases between. CDR3 length: 14 residues. Per the germline V gene, CDR1 is SGHTA and CDR2 is FQGTGA. The CDR3 nucleotides read TGTGCCAGCAGCTTAAATAGCGGCACAGATACGCAGTATTTT. Translated, it gives CASSLNSGTDTQYF.

This clonotype was detected a few times. V and J are TRBV2 and TRBJ1-1, with D unclear. V was clipped by 4 bases and J by 1 base, with 7 bases between them. The germline V gene encodes CDR1 SNHLY and CDR2 FYNNEI. This CDR3 has 13 residues. CDR3 sequence (DNA): TGTGCCAGCAGTGTATGGGGGAACACTGAAGCTTTCTTT. This gives the protein CASSVWGNTEAFF.

This chain links TRBV7-8 with TRBJ2-1; D is ambiguous. This CDR3 contains 12 residues. V was trimmed by 8 bases and J by 9 bases, leaving 14 bases between them. From germline, CDR1 is SGHVS and CDR2 FQNEAQ. The CDR3 DNA reads as TGTGCCAGCGCCGACCTACCTGGTGAGCAGTTCTTC. Protein: CASADLPGEQFF.

The gene calls are TRBV2 and TRBJ2-1, with a possible D match to TRBD2 (6 bases). Trimming removed 10 bases from V and 5 bases from J, with 21 bases in between. Germline V gene lookup returns CDR1 SNHLY and CDR2 FYNNEI. CDR3 length: 15 residues. The CDR3 region is CATFGGAGLHNEQFF. The CDR3 DNA reads TGTGCCACCTTCGGAGGGGCAGGACTCCACAATGAGCAGTTCTTC.

This clonotype was seen more than once but under ten times. The CDR3 region has the DNA TGTGCCAGCAGTTCCCCGGGACAGAACAATGAGCAGTTCTTC. Its protein is CASSSPGQNNEQFF. The rearrangement links TRBV6-6 to TRBJ2-1, with TRBD1 matching over 7 bases. This CDR3 is 14 amino acids long. Germline loops: CDR1 MNHNY, CDR2 SVGAGI (reference sequence). Trimming removed 4 bases from V and 5 bases from J; junction bases left unmatched: 5.

The genes are TRBV6-2 or TRBV6-3 and TRBJ1-6; D possibly corresponds to TRBD1 (6 bases). CDR3 length: 16 residues. Germline loops: CDR1 MNHEY, CDR2 SVGEGT. Trimming shortened V by 5 bases and J by 7 bases, and 18 bases separated the two germline ends. As DNA, the CDR3 is TGTGCCAGCAGTACCGAAGGGGGACACAGAAATTCACCCCTCCACTTT. Residues: CASSTEGGHRNSPLHF.